This TCR beta chain was sequenced for a study of PD-1 blockade in classical Hodgkin lymphoma. Notes on the study in general: Baseline diversity in complete responders resembled that of newly diagnosed patients. TCR diversity rose significantly by C4D1 in CD4+ but not CD8+ cells. A reduction in baseline TCR diversity was reportedly seen in newly diagnosed patients relative to healthy donors.

The time point denotes: cycle 4 day 1 (C4D1), after around six weeks of nivolumab. Brentuximab vedotin exposure varied, and every patient relapsed after autologous stem cell transplantation. CD4+ T cells were purified from thawed PBMCs by magnetic negative selection. Patients had relapsed/refractory classical Hodgkin lymphoma with complete response, partial response or progressive disease as best response. The germline V and J ends were trimmed by 5 bases and 5 bases, with 23 bases remaining between them. The CDR3 runs 17 residues. Per germline, CDR1 SGHTA and CDR2 FQGTGA. The repertoire was sequenced with immunoSEQ multiplex PCR; TCRdb's copy has only in-frame clones and lacks some. The table lists 15,000 to 20,000 clones, about 75% of them singletons. For this clone: The antigen remains undetermined.

Sample: CD4+ T cells from blood, taken before the fourth cycle of nivolumab. This chain uses TRBV7-3 with TRBJ2-3; D not certain. The source of this sequence is a human donor with classical Hodgkin lymphoma. CDR3 DNA sequence: TGTGCCAGCAGCCTCTTCAACGCCATAAAGCTTGGAGATACGCAGTATTTT. Amino acids: CASSLFNAIKLGDTQYF.